These T cell receptor beta chains were read from a single sample in a study of T cell changes during pregnancy in multiple sclerosis. TCRdb keeps only in-frame clones here, not all; method: immunoSEQ multiplex PCR. The data hold approximately 98,000 clones, with about 91% observed a single time. The starting material was peripheral blood, obtained after pregnancy. Receptor source: a female donor in good health, enrolled as a control in a pregnancy study. Both conserved end residues are part of each CDR3. D genes are given only for firm matches. The size entry is marked missing in some rows and otherwise reads once, few, many or a size class.

D	V	size	J	length	CDR3	DNA
NA	TRBV5-4	NA	TRBJ2-3	15	CASSLATRITDTQYF	TGTGCCAGCAGCTTGGCCACGCGGATCACAGATACGCAGTATTTT
TRBD2	TRBV10-2	NA	TRBJ2-5	14	CASSDGGVKETQYF	TGCGCCAGCAGTGATGGGGGGGTAAAAGAGACCCAGTACTTC
NA	TRBV29-1	NA	TRBJ2-7	12	CSAEQGGYEQYF	TGCAGCGCCGAACAGGGTGGGTACGAGCAGTACTTC
NA	TRBV28	NA	TRBJ2-1	21	CASSLWGGRGTPAKTYNEQFF	TGTGCCAGCAGTTTATGGGGAGGTAGAGGGACCCCGGCAAAGACCTACAATGAGCAGTTCTTC
NA	TRBV6-6	NA	TRBJ1-1	14	CASSEQGPNTEAFF	TGTGCCAGCAGCGAACAGGGCCCGAACACTGAAGCTTTCTTT
TRBD2	TRBV2	NA	TRBJ2-7	14	CASGRLAGGYEQYF	TGTGCCAGCGGGCGACTAGCGGGAGGGTACGAGCAGTACTTC
TRBD1	TRBV25-1	NA	TRBJ2-1	14	CASSAGQGVYEQFF	TGTGCCAGCAGTGCTGGACAGGGGGTGTATGAGCAGTTCTTC
TRBD1	TRBV18	NA	TRBJ2-1	15	CASSPQQGKYNEQFF	TGTGCCAGCTCACCACAACAGGGGAAGTACAATGAGCAGTTCTTC
TRBD2	TRBV10-3	NA	TRBJ2-2	18	CAISLGLAGEVVTGELFF	TGTGCCATCAGCTTGGGACTAGCGGGAGAGGTTGTCACCGGGGAGCTGTTTTTT
TRBD1	TRBV30	NA	TRBJ1-2	11	CAWSVGGGYTF	TGTGCCTGGAGTGTAGGGGGCGGCTACACCTTC
NA	TRBV5-1	NA	TRBJ2-7	16	CASSLEAAEYSYERYF	TGCGCCAGCAGCTTGGAGGCGGCCGAATACTCCTACGAGCGGTACTTC
NA	TRBV27	NA	TRBJ2-2	12	CASASIPGELFF	TGTGCCAGCGCCAGTATTCCCGGGGAGCTGTTTTTT
TRBD2	TRBV4-1	NA	TRBJ2-5	14	CASTPAGGQETQYF	TGCGCCAGCACCCCTGCGGGGGGACAAGAGACCCAGTACTTC
NA	TRBV7-9	NA	TRBJ2-3	15	CASSPLGGSTDTQYF	TGTGCCAGCAGCCCGCTAGGAGGTAGCACAGATACGCAGTATTTT
NA	TRBV6-6	NA	TRBJ1-6	14	CASSYRVFESPLHF	TGTGCCAGCAGTTACCGGGTATTTGAGTCACCCCTCCACTTT
NA	TRBV5-4	once	TRBJ1-1	15	CASSPMVAGDTEAFF	TGTGCCAGCAGCCCCATGGTGGCGGGTGACACTGAAGCTTTCTTT
NA	TRBV5-6	few	TRBJ2-7	16	CASSPTSSGGLYEQYF	TGTGCCAGCAGTCCAACATCATCCGGTGGACTCTACGAGCAGTACTTC
TRBD2	TRBV18	NA	TRBJ2-1	17	CASSPRTSGRAHNEQFF	TGTGCCAGCTCACCCCGGACTAGCGGGAGGGCCCACAATGAGCAGTTCTTC
NA	TRBV9	NA	TRBJ2-1	15	CASSAERNNYNEQFF	TGTGCCAGCAGCGCCGAGCGGAATAACTACAATGAGCAGTTCTTC
TRBD1	TRBV6-5	NA	TRBJ1-1	15	CASSYPGQGWTEAFF	TGTGCCAGCAGTTACCCCGGACAGGGGTGGACTGAAGCTTTCTTT
TRBD1	TRBV10-3	NA	TRBJ1-2	15	CASSLEGTANYGYTF	TGTGCCAGCAGTTTGGAAGGGACAGCTAACTATGGCTACACCTTC
TRBD1	TRBV6-1	NA	TRBJ2-7	15	CASTPGQNPAYEQYF	TGTGCCAGCACCCCGGGACAGAACCCCGCCTACGAGCAGTACTTC
NA	TRBV5-1	NA	TRBJ2-1	16	CASSLAVNQEVNEQFF	TGCGCCAGCAGCTTGGCGGTCAACCAGGAAGTGAATGAGCAGTTCTTC
TRBD2	TRBV9	NA	TRBJ2-2	16	CASSVTGGAYTGELFF	TGTGCCAGCAGCGTAACCGGGGGGGCTTACACCGGGGAGCTGTTTTTT
TRBD1	TRBV18	NA	TRBJ2-5	14	CASSPQETGRTQYF	TGTGCCAGCTCACCACAAGAGACAGGGAGGACCCAGTACTTC
NA	TRBV4-2	NA	TRBJ2-1	15	CASSQVPSVSDEQFF	TGTGCCAGCAGCCAAGTGCCTAGCGTGAGTGATGAGCAGTTCTTC
TRBD2	TRBV5-1	NA	TRBJ2-1	14	CASSLALAGGEQFF	TGCGCCAGCAGCTTGGCACTAGCGGGGGGTGAGCAGTTCTTC
TRBD1	TRBV18	NA	TRBJ1-2	15	CASSPDRGSVYGYTF	TGTGCCAGCTCACCAGACAGGGGTTCGGTCTATGGCTACACCTTC
TRBD2	TRBV11-3	NA	TRBJ2-2	16	CASSPASGANTGELFF	TGTGCCAGCAGCCCCGCTAGCGGGGCGAACACCGGGGAGCTGTTTTTT
TRBD1	TRBV7-9	NA	TRBJ1-1	12	CASSPGGNEAFF	TGTGCCAGCAGCCCAGGGGGGAATGAAGCTTTCTTT
TRBD1	TRBV4-1	NA	TRBJ1-1	15	CASSLTGQADTEAFF	TGCGCCAGCAGCCTTACGGGACAGGCCGACACTGAAGCTTTCTTT
NA	TRBV2	NA	TRBJ1-1	14	CASSETLRNTEAFF	TGTGCCAGCAGTGAAACCCTCAGGAACACTGAAGCTTTCTTT
NA	TRBV7-9	NA	TRBJ2-1	15	CASSLLLARHNEQFF	TGTGCCAGCAGCTTATTGCTAGCGAGGCACAATGAGCAGTTCTTC
NA	TRBV5-1	NA	TRBJ1-2	11	CASSLDQGYTF	TGCGCCAGCAGCTTGGATCAAGGCTACACCTTC
NA	TRBV5-1	once	TRBJ1-1	13	CASSPGENTEAFF	TGCGCCAGCAGCCCGGGGGAGAACACTGAAGCTTTCTTT
NA	TRBV11-3	NA	TRBJ2-1	12	CASSLGDREQFF	TGTGCCAGCAGCTTAGGAGACAGGGAGCAGTTCTTC
TRBD1	TRBV15	NA	TRBJ1-1	14	CATSRDKGATEAFF	TGTGCCACCAGCAGAGATAAGGGGGCAACCGAGGCTTTCTTT
NA	TRBV1	NA	TRBJ2-3	17	CTSSQELGRDGTDTQYF	TGCACCAGCAGCCAAGAACTGGGGCGGGACGGCACAGATACGCAGTATTTT
TRBD2	TRBV7-3	NA	TRBJ2-3	15	CASSLVGGSSDTQYF	TGTGCCAGCAGCTTAGTCGGGGGGTCTTCAGATACGCAGTATTTT
TRBD1	TRBV19	NA	TRBJ2-2	14	CASKAGTDTGELFF	TGTGCCAGTAAGGCCGGGACAGACACCGGGGAGCTGTTTTTT
NA	TRBV5-1	NA	TRBJ1-2	14	CASSLTDPGAGYTF	TGCGCCAGCAGCCTCACTGATCCCGGAGCCGGCTACACCTTC
TRBD2	TRBV6-5	NA	TRBJ2-7	15	CASSGLAGASYEQYF	TGTGCCAGCAGCGGGCTAGCGGGAGCCTCCTACGAGCAGTACTTC
NA	TRBV20-1	NA	TRBJ2-7	10	CSASQYEQYF	TGCAGTGCTTCGCAGTACGAGCAGTACTTC
NA	TRBV27	NA	TRBJ2-2	12	CASRRVAGELFF	TGTGCCAGCCGACGGGTGGCCGGGGAGCTGTTTTTT
NA	TRBV7-9	NA	TRBJ2-5	12	CASSDGEETQYF	TGTGCCAGCAGCGATGGGGAGGAGACCCAGTACTTC
NA	TRBV7-9	few	TRBJ1-1	14	CASSLNRENTEAFF	TGTGCCAGCAGCTTAAACAGAGAGAACACTGAAGCTTTCTTT
TRBD2	TRBV29-1	NA	TRBJ2-7	20	CSVELWAGGPLVDASYEQYF	TGCAGCGTTGAATTGTGGGCGGGAGGGCCGCTAGTGGATGCTTCCTACGAGCAGTACTTC
TRBD1	TRBV11-2	NA	TRBJ2-1	15	CASSSRDRSINEQFF	TGTGCCAGCAGCTCCCGGGACAGGAGTATCAATGAGCAGTTCTTC
NA	TRBV2	NA	TRBJ2-6	19	CAIDEYGAGLTAGANVLTF	TGTGCCATCGACGAATATGGGGCAGGGCTGACGGCTGGGGCCAACGTCCTGACTTTC
NA	TRBV6-5	NA	TRBJ1-2	11	CASRDHYGYTF	TGTGCCAGCCGAGATCACTATGGCTACACCTTC
NA	TRBV25-1	NA	TRBJ2-1	15	CASSEYHGGTDEQFF	TGTGCCAGCAGTGAATATCACGGAGGAACAGATGAGCAGTTCTTC
TRBD1	TRBV20-1	NA	TRBJ1-2	11	CSGGTVDGYTF	TGCAGTGGCGGGACAGTTGATGGCTACACCTTC